Below are 11 T cell receptor beta chains sequenced from a single sample in a study of shared clonotypes between healthy human individuals. Naive CD8 isolation took CD45RO-negative cells positively selected for CCR7 and excluded terminally differentiated effector memory CD45RA+ cells. Profiling relied on immunoSEQ multiplex PCR, and the TCRdb table lists in-frame clones only, not all of them. The sample has around 2.1 million clones; about 92% are singletons. The sample was naive CD8+ T cells from PBMCs. Receptors were obtained from a man younger than 35 in good health. Some clones in this sample may be carry-over from other donors' samples.

This chain links TRBV2 with TRBJ2-7, with D possibly matching TRBD1 (5 bases). The germline V and J ends were trimmed by 9 bases and 0 bases, with 18 bases remaining between them. Germline loops: CDR1 SNHLY, CDR2 FYNNEI. This CDR3 region has 15 residues. The chain's CDR3 is CASAGDRFNSYEQYF. The CDR3 bases are TGTGCCAGTGCTGGTGACAGATTCAACTCCTACGAGCAGTACTTC.

The chain uses TRBV10-3 and TRBJ1-1; D possibly corresponds to TRBD1 (5 bases). V was pared by 3 bases and J by 4 bases, with 6 bases between. The CDR3 has 12 amino acids. Germline V lookup: CDR1 ENHRY, CDR2 SYGVKD. The chain's CDR3 is CAISEGTTEAFF. The CDR3 DNA is TGTGCCATCAGTGAAGGGACCACTGAAGCTTTCTTT.

This clone appeared once. This rearrangement joins TRBV4-3 to TRBJ2-5; 8 bases are shared with TRBD2. Germline-derived CDR1 and CDR2 are LGHNA and YSLEER. J gave up 4 bases and V 1 base, and 2 bases lay outside the gene matches. This CDR3 spans 14 amino acids. The CDR3 sequence is CASSQGGGTETQYF. DNA of the CDR3: TGCGCCAGCAGCCAAGGCGGGGGGACAGAGACCCAGTACTTC.

This clone was detected once. The chain links TRBV7-2 to TRBJ2-1; 15 nucleotides agree with TRBD2. Trimming took 3 bases from V and 0 from J; bases not matched to a gene: 6. The CDR3 is 19 amino acids. Germline lookup yields CDR1 SGHTA and CDR2 FQGNSA. CDR3 residues: CASSFPGLAGGNSYNEQFF. The CDR3 region has the DNA TGTGCCAGCAGCTTTCCGGGACTAGCGGGAGGCAACTCCTACAATGAGCAGTTCTTC.

The chain joins TRBV9 to TRBJ2-7, with D uncertain. Germline CDR1 and CDR2: SGDLS and YYNGEE. The CDR3 loop spans 14 amino acids. V was trimmed by 4 bases and J by 3 bases, leaving 14 bases between them. This CDR3 is CASSPRTNLYEQYF. The CDR3 bases are TGTGCCAGCAGCCCCCGGACCAACCTCTACGAGCAGTACTTC.

V is TRBV30 and J is TRBJ2-7; D is unresolved. This CDR3 comprises 16 residues. V was cut by 0 bases and J by 0 bases, with 15 bases left in between. The germline V gene has CDR1 GTSNPN and CDR2 SVGIG (reference sequence). The CDR3, as DNA: TGTGCCTGGAGTGTTTCCTTAGTCTCCAGCTCCTACGAGCAGTACTTC. It translates to CAWSVSLVSSSYEQYF.

The chain recombines TRBV2 with TRBJ2-7; 7 bases are a match to TRBD1. V shed 7 bases and J 0 bases; nucleotides not matched to a gene: 3. This CDR3 comprises 13 residues. Germline loops: CDR1 SNHLY, CDR2 FYNNEI. CDR3 sequence reads: CASTGTVSYEQYF. Here the CDR3 DNA reads TGTGCCAGCACTGGGACAGTCTCCTACGAGCAGTACTTC.

The chain is built from TRBV5-1 and TRBJ2-7; D possibly corresponds to TRBD1 (5 bases). CDR3 length equals 13 residues. V lost 6 bases and J 5 bases, leaving 15 bases between the germline ends. CDR1 SGHRS and CDR2 YFSETQ come from the germline V gene. The DNA for the CDR3 is TGCGCCAGCACTGGCAGGGTTGACGACGAGCAGTACTTC. As protein: CASTGRVDDEQYF.

The chain links TRBV18 to TRBJ2-7; D is perhaps TRBD1 (6 bases). The CDR3 spans 14 residues. Germline V gives CDR1 KGHSH, CDR2 LQKENI. V lost 1 base and J lost 3, with 10 bases in between. CDR3 sequence (DNA): TGTGCCAGCTCACCACGGGGGCTTGTCTACGAGCAGTACTTC. Amino acid sequence: CASSPRGLVYEQYF.

The rearrangement uses TRBV6-5 and TRBJ1-2; D is undetermined. Germline assignment: CDR1 MNHEY and CDR2 SVGAGI. There are 15 residues in the CDR3. The V and J ends lost 3 bases and 2 bases respectively, with 13 bases between them. The CDR3 here is CASSYSYLPNYGYTF. As DNA, the CDR3 is TGTGCCAGCAGTTATTCTTATTTGCCGAACTATGGCTACACCTTC.

This clone showed up just once. The CDR3 nucleotides read TGTGCCAGCAGCTTGGGGCGGGGAATAGCTGGAAACACCATATATTTT. It yields the protein CASSLGRGIAGNTIYF. This sequence joins TRBV5-8 and TRBJ1-3; D is unresolved. Trimming stripped 0 bases from V and 2 bases from J, with 12 bases between. This CDR3 contains 16 residues. Germline-derived CDR1 and CDR2 are SGHTS and YDEGEE.